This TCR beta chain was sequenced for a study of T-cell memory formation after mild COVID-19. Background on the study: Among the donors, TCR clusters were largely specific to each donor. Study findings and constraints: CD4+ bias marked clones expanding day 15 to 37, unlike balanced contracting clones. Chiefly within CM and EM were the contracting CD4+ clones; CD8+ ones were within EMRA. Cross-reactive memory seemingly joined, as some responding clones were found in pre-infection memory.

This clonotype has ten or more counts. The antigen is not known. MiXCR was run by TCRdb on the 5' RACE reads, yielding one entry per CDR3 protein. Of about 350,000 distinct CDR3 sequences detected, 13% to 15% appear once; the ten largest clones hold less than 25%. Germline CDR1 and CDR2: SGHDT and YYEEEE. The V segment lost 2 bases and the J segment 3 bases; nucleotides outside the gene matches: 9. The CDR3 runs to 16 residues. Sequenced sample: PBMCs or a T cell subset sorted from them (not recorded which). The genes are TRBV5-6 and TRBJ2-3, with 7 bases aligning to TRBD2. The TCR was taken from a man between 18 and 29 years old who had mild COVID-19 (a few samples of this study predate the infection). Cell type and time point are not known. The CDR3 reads CASSFRVAGDTDTQYF. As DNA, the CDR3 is TGTGCCAGCAGCTTCCGAGTCGCGGGGGATACAGATACGCAGTATTTT.